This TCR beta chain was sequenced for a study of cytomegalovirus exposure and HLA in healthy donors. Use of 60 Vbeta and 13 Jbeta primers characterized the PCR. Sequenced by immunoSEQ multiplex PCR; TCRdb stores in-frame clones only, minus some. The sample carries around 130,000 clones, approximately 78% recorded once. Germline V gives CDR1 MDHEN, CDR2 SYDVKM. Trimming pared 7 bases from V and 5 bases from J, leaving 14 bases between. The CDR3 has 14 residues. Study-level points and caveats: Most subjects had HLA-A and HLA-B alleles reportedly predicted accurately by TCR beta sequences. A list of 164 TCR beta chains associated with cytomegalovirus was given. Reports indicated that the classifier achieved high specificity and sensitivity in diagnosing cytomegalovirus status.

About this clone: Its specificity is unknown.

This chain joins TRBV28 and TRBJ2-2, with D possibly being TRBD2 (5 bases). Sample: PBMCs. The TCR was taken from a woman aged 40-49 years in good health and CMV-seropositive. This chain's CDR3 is CASTDSPQTGELFF. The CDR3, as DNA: TGTGCCAGCACGGACTCCCCACAAACCGGGGAGCTGTTTTTT.